In this sample, the clone carrying this T cell receptor beta chain turned up a few times. No antigen is known for it. The data stem from a study of T-cell memory formation after mild COVID-19. The study, taken as a whole, reports: Later expanders leaned CD4+, whereas day 15 to 85 contracting clones were balanced CD4/CD8. Clonal second-wave expansions that peaked on day 37 had unconfirmed SARS-CoV-2 specificity.

V was cut by 2 bases and J by 7 bases, with 15 bases left in between. The CDR3 covers 15 residues. Germline lookup yields CDR1 SGHNT and CDR2 YENEEA. The TCR alpha and TCR beta cDNA libraries, bearing sample barcodes and UMIs, were generated by 5'RACE using constant-segment primers. TCRdb re-derived calls from the 5' RACE reads in MiXCR, one entry per CDR3 protein. The repertoire has fewer than 250,000 distinct CDR3 sequences, around 30% of them found once; the top ten carry over 10%. The sample comprised PBMCs or a T cell subset sorted from them (not recorded which). V is TRBV11-3 and J is TRBJ2-1, with a possible D match to TRBD2 (6 bases). This sequence originates from an adult woman who had mild COVID-19 (a few samples of this study predate the infection). Cell type and time point are not known. The CDR3, as DNA: TGTGCCAGCAGCTTAAAGGGACCGGGGGATAATGAGCAGTTCTTC. Translation: CASSLKGPGDNEQFF.